These T cell receptor beta chains were read from a single sample in a study of shared clonotypes between healthy human individuals. Profiled with immunoSEQ multiplex PCR; TCRdb holds only in-frame clones, not every one. Counted here are about 2 million clones, approximately 94% occurring once; the ten biggest clones make up 1.1%. Sequenced sample: naive CD8+ T cells sorted from blood. The receptors shown here come from a man aged 18 to 30 in good health. The CDR3 runs from the conserved cysteine through the conserved F or W. The D gene is left open where the match is weak. Rows give clone size only sometimes, using once, few, many, or a class for an expanded clone.

j_gene	abundance	v_gene	d_gene	CDR3aa	CDR3nt
TRBJ2-7	.	TRBV28	.	CASSSGVRHEQYF	TGTGCCAGCAGTTCGGGAGTCAGACACGAGCAGTACTTC
TRBJ2-7	.	TRBV28	.	CASRDNSYEQYF	TGTGCCAGCAGAGACAACTCCTACGAGCAGTACTTC
TRBJ2-5	.	TRBV25-1	.	CASSLGQGGETQYF	TGTGCCAGCAGCCTCGGGCAGGGAGGAGAGACCCAGTACTTC
TRBJ2-6	.	TRBV7-9	TRBD2	CASSPSPGRGAGANVLTF	TGTGCCAGCAGCCCCTCGCCGGGGAGGGGAGCTGGGGCCAACGTCCTGACTTTC
TRBJ2-3	.	TRBV4-1	.	CASSQVFAETDTQYF	TGCGCCAGCAGCCAAGTTTTTGCAGAGACAGATACGCAGTATTTT
TRBJ2-7	.	TRBV5-6	TRBD1	CASSPWTGRRQYF	TGTGCCAGCAGCCCCTGGACAGGGCGAAGGCAGTACTTC
TRBJ2-1	.	TRBV27	.	CASTDLNEQFF	TGTGCCAGCACCGATTTGAATGAGCAGTTCTTC
TRBJ2-5	.	TRBV7-8	TRBD2	CASSPPGLAGVETQYF	TGTGCCAGCAGCCCCCCGGGACTAGCGGGGGTGGAGACCCAGTACTTC
TRBJ2-2	.	TRBV6-5	TRBD1	CASSYGVQGVTGELFF	TGTGCCAGCAGTTACGGTGTACAGGGGGTCACCGGGGAGCTGTTTTTT
TRBJ2-1	.	TRBV28	.	CASEGGASGIYEQFF	TGTGCCAGCGAGGGGGGGGCCTCTGGGATATATGAGCAGTTCTTC
TRBJ1-2	.	TRBV7-9	.	CASSPPSVHGYTF	TGTGCCAGCAGCCCCCCCTCGGTCCATGGCTACACCTTC
TRBJ1-2	.	TRBV25-1	.	CATGGSYGYTF	TGTGCCACGGGGGGAAGCTATGGCTACACCTTC
TRBJ1-2	once	TRBV27	TRBD1	CASSPGQGIAYGYTF	TGTGCCAGCAGTCCTGGACAGGGAATAGCCTATGGCTACACCTTC
TRBJ2-1	.	TRBV7-2	TRBD1	CASSKDRLPEQFF	TGTGCCAGCAGCAAGGACAGGTTACCAGAGCAGTTCTTC
TRBJ1-6	once	TRBV6-6	.	CASSYGAGGVDSPLHF	TGTGCCAGCAGTTACGGCGCTGGAGGGGTAGATTCACCCCTCCACTTT
TRBJ2-2	once	TRBV19	.	CASKLAGSTGELFF	TGTGCCAGTAAATTGGCAGGGAGCACCGGGGAGCTGTTTTTT
TRBJ1-5	few	TRBV10-3	.	CAISPDGNQPQHF	TGTGCCATCAGCCCGGACGGGAATCAGCCCCAGCATTTT
TRBJ2-3	.	TRBV5-4	.	CASSPGTVELHTDTQYF	TGTGCCAGCAGCCCTGGTACGGTTGAGCTCCACACAGATACGCAGTATTTT
TRBJ2-1	once	TRBV9	.	CASSVGGGVPQFF	TGTGCCAGCAGCGTAGGTGGGGGTGTGCCGCAGTTCTTC
TRBJ2-7	.	TRBV11-1	.	CASSLALSEQYF	TGTGCCAGCAGCTTAGCCCTAAGCGAGCAGTACTTC
TRBJ2-1	.	TRBV5-6	TRBD2	CASSQGTSAWEQFF	TGTGCCAGCAGCCAGGGGACTAGCGCTTGGGAGCAGTTCTTC
TRBJ1-3	.	TRBV4-1	.	CASSQGFPGSGNTIYF	TGCGCCAGCAGCCAAGGGTTCCCGGGCTCTGGAAACACCATATATTTT
TRBJ2-7	.	TRBV7-9	TRBD1	CASSATGATYEQYF	TGTGCCAGCAGCGCCACAGGGGCCACCTACGAGCAGTACTTC
TRBJ2-3	.	TRBV6-1	.	CASSELRDSTDTQYF	TGTGCCAGCAGTGAATTGAGGGACAGCACAGATACGCAGTATTTT
TRBJ2-5	.	TRBV2	.	CASSEVGGEETQYF	TGTGCCAGCAGTGAAGTAGGGGGGGAGGAGACCCAGTACTTC
TRBJ1-1	.	TRBV5-1	TRBD1	CASSLTGGIEAFF	TGCGCCAGCAGCTTGACAGGGGGAATTGAAGCTTTCTTT
TRBJ2-2	.	TRBV7-9	.	CASSLTASAYTGELFF	TGTGCCAGCAGCTTAACGGCTAGCGCCTACACCGGGGAGCTGTTTTTT
TRBJ2-7	.	TRBV19	.	CASSIDRAATYEQYF	TGTGCCAGTAGTATAGATCGGGCAGCCACCTACGAGCAGTACTTC
TRBJ1-1	.	TRBV27	.	CASSLYWDTKDTEAFF	TGTGCCAGCAGTTTATATTGGGACACGAAGGACACTGAAGCTTTCTTT
TRBJ2-3	.	TRBV5-4	.	CASSDGSDTQYF	TGTGCCAGCAGCGACGGTTCAGATACGCAGTATTTT
TRBJ1-1	.	TRBV25-1	.	CASSAQGLAEAFF	TGTGCCAGCAGTGCGCAGGGGCTTGCCGAAGCTTTCTTT
TRBJ2-7	.	TRBV19	TRBD1	CASSPGTGALDEQYF	TGTGCCAGTAGTCCAGGGACAGGGGCTCTGGACGAGCAGTACTTC
TRBJ2-7	.	TRBV19	.	CASSIGQLYEQYF	TGTGCCAGTAGTATAGGACAGCTCTACGAGCAGTACTTC
TRBJ2-1	once	TRBV11-2	.	CASSPFALMSSYNEQFF	TGTGCCAGCAGCCCCTTCGCGCTGATGAGCTCCTACAATGAGCAGTTCTTC
TRBJ1-3	.	TRBV5-6	.	CASSLGGPSSGNTIYF	TGTGCCAGCAGCTTGGGAGGGCCCAGCTCTGGAAACACCATATATTTT
TRBJ2-7	.	TRBV29-1	TRBD1	CSVGDRDYEQYF	TGCAGCGTCGGGGACAGGGACTACGAGCAGTACTTC
TRBJ1-3	.	TRBV6-6	.	CATTGSGNTIYF	TGTGCCACCACAGGGTCTGGAAACACCATATATTTT
TRBJ2-5	.	TRBV7-9	.	CASEPATGGLETQYF	TGTGCCAGCGAGCCGGCGACGGGCGGTCTAGAGACCCAGTACTTC
TRBJ1-1	.	TRBV7-9	.	CASSPEDRKNTEAFF	TGTGCCAGCAGCCCAGAAGACAGGAAGAACACTGAAGCTTTCTTT
TRBJ2-5	.	TRBV11-2	TRBD1	CASSLMTGPETQYF	TGTGCCAGCAGCTTGATGACAGGGCCAGAGACCCAGTACTTC
TRBJ2-2	.	TRBV11-2	.	CASSWLTGELFF	TGTGCCAGCAGCTGGCTGACCGGGGAGCTGTTTTTT
TRBJ2-1	.	TRBV27	.	CASSLLAENNEQFF	TGTGCCAGCAGTCTCTTAGCGGAGAACAATGAGCAGTTCTTC
TRBJ2-3	.	TRBV27	.	CASTDLEADTQYF	TGTGCCAGTACCGACCTCGAGGCAGATACGCAGTATTTT
TRBJ2-5	.	TRBV28	TRBD1	CASSSRGLQETQYF	TGTGCCAGCAGCTCCAGGGGGCTCCAAGAGACCCAGTACTTC
TRBJ1-2	.	TRBV6-5	.	CASSSDSYGYTF	TGTGCCAGCAGTTCGGACAGCTATGGCTACACCTTC
TRBJ2-7	.	TRBV4-3	TRBD1	CASSPGQGFYEQYF	TGCGCCAGCAGCCCTGGACAGGGGTTCTACGAGCAGTACTTC
TRBJ2-2	.	TRBV6-5	.	CASSYSAEAGELFF	TGTGCCAGCAGTTACTCTGCAGAAGCCGGGGAGCTGTTTTTT
TRBJ2-2	.	TRBV6-5	.	CASSYSTPTGELFF	TGTGCCAGCAGTTACTCGACCCCGACCGGGGAGCTGTTTTTT
TRBJ1-5	.	TRBV10-2	.	CASSELFGASYSNQPQHF	TGCGCCAGCAGTGAGCTGTTCGGCGCCAGCTATAGCAATCAGCCCCAGCATTTT
TRBJ2-1	.	TRBV27	.	CASSLGSYNEQFF	TGTGCCAGCAGTTTAGGCTCCTACAATGAGCAGTTCTTC
TRBJ2-7	.	TRBV13	.	CASSLGRFLHYEQYF	TGTGCCAGCAGCCTAGGACGCTTTTTACACTACGAGCAGTACTTC
TRBJ1-6	.	TRBV4-1	TRBD1	CASSQDYAAGGVGDSPLHF	TGCGCCAGCAGCCAGGACTACGCCGCAGGGGGCGTCGGCGATTCACCCCTCCACTTT